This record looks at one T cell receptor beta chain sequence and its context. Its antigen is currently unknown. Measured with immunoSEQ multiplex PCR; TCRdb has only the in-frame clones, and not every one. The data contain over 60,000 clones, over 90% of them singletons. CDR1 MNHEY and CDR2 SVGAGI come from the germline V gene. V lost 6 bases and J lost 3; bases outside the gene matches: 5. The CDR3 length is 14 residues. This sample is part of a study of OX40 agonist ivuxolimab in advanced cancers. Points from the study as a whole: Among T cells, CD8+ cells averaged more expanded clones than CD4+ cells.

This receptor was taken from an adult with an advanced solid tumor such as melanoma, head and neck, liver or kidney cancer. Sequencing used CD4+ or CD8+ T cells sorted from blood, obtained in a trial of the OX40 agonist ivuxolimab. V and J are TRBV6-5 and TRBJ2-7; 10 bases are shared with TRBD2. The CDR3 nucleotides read TGTGCCAGCAGGGAGGGACTAGCGTACTACGAGCAGTACTTC. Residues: CASREGLAYYEQYF.